These T cell receptor beta chains were read from a single sample in a study of beta chain features in type 1 diabetes. Assay: immunoSEQ multiplex PCR; the TCRdb copy retains only in-frame clones and omits some. The sample lists roughly 140,000 clones; 9% to 12% were seen once. Material for sequencing was central memory CD4+ T cells from blood. Receptors were obtained from a man aged 30 to 45 with type 1 diabetes. CDR3s include the opening cysteine and the closing phenylalanine or tryptophan. The D gene is left open where the match is weak. Only part of the rows carry a size: once, few, many, or a class if the clone is expanded.

J | D | size | V | DNA | CDR3
TRBJ1-4 | . | few | TRBV4-1 | TGCGCCAGCAGCCCGTTCCCAACTAATGAAAAACTGTTTTTT | CASSPFPTNEKLFF
TRBJ2-2 | . | . | TRBV5-1 | TGCGCCAGCAGCTGGGTGATTACAGGGTCCGGGGAGCTGTTTTTT | CASSWVITGSGELFF
TRBJ1-4 | . | . | TRBV2 | TGTGCCAGCACCAATTATGAAAAACTGTTTTTT | CASTNYEKLFF
TRBJ1-1 | TRBD1 | few | TRBV2 | TGTGCCAGCGGGGACAGGGTTAACCCTGAAGCTTTCTTT | CASGDRVNPEAFF
TRBJ2-7 | . | . | TRBV9 | TGTGCCAGCAGCGTAGACCCCCGGGAAGGGGAGCAGTACTTC | CASSVDPREGEQYF
TRBJ2-6 | . | few | TRBV2 | TGTGCCAGCACCGGCTCTGGGGCCAACGTCCTGACTTTC | CASTGSGANVLTF
TRBJ1-1 | TRBD1 | . | TRBV2 | TGTGCCAGCAGTCCCGGGACAGGAACGAACACTGAAGCTTTCTTT | CASSPGTGTNTEAFF
TRBJ2-5 | . | few | TRBV5-1 | TGCGCCAGCCGCTTGGGGAGTGGACAAGAGACCCAGTACTTC | CASRLGSGQETQYF
TRBJ2-7 | TRBD2 | . | TRBV28 | TGTGCCAGCACCTCCCCCAGCGGGATCCGGGGAGAGCAGTACTTC | CASTSPSGIRGEQYF
TRBJ2-5 | . | many | TRBV29-1 | TGCAGCGTGGTTGGGACAGCAGCGGGAGAGACCCAGTACTTC | CSVVGTAAGETQYF
TRBJ1-3 | . | few | TRBV30 | TGTGCCTGGAGGCAAGGCGGTGCAAACACCATATATTTT | CAWRQGGANTIYF
TRBJ2-5 | . | few | TRBV7-9 | TGTGCCAGCAGTCCTACCAGGGTTCAAGAGACCCAGTACTTC | CASSPTRVQETQYF
TRBJ2-7 | TRBD2 | . | TRBV2 | TGTGCCAGTGGACTAGCGGGAGGCCACGAGCAGTACTTC | CASGLAGGHEQYF
TRBJ2-1 | TRBD1 | . | TRBV19 | TGTGCCACTAGTGTAAGGACAGGCAAGGGCAATGAGCAGTTCTTC | CATSVRTGKGNEQFF
TRBJ2-7 | . | . | TRBV29-1 | TGCAGCGTTAATTTGGGACTTTCAGCCTACGAGCAGTACTTC | CSVNLGLSAYEQYF
TRBJ2-2 | . | few | TRBV5-4 | TGTGCCAGCAGCTTGTATTCGGGGACCGGGGAGCTGTTTTTT | CASSLYSGTGELFF
TRBJ1-1 | . | . | TRBV5-1 | TGCGCCAGCAGCGCGTCGGGGGGTGAAGCTTTCTTT | CASSASGGEAFF
TRBJ2-2 | TRBD1 | few | TRBV7-2 | TGTGCCAGCAGGGGGGACAGGGAAACCGGGGAGCTGTTTTTT | CASRGDRETGELFF
TRBJ1-1 | . | few | TRBV28 | TGTGCCAGCAGTTTTTCAGGGGACAACACTGAAGCTTTCTTT | CASSFSGDNTEAFF
TRBJ2-5 | . | few | TRBV7-9 | TGTGCCAGCAGCTTAGCGGGAGCGAACCAAGAGACCCAGTACTTC | CASSLAGANQETQYF
TRBJ1-1 | TRBD1 | . | TRBV6-5 | TGTGCCAGCACCCGTCCGGGACAGATGAACACTGAAGCTTTCTTT | CASTRPGQMNTEAFF
TRBJ2-5 | TRBD2 | many | TRBV11-2 | TGTGCCAGCAGCTTAGCGTGGGATAGCGGGGGCACCCAGTACTTC | CASSLAWDSGGTQYF
TRBJ2-2 | . | few | TRBV7-3 | TGTGCCAGCAGCCAAGGGCGGGGTGGCACCGGGGAGCTGTTTTTT | CASSQGRGGTGELFF
TRBJ2-2 | TRBD1 | few | TRBV29-1 | TGCAGCGTCGGAGGGACAGGCACTAACACCGGGGAGCTGTTTTTT | CSVGGTGTNTGELFF
TRBJ2-3 | TRBD1 | few | TRBV7-2 | TGTGCCAGCAGCTCCGACAGGGCAGATACGCAGTATTTT | CASSSDRADTQYF
TRBJ2-1 | . | . | TRBV5-6 | TGTGCCAGCACCTCTAGTGGGAGCTCCTACAATGAGCAGTTCTTC | CASTSSGSSYNEQFF